Ten or more counts support the clone carrying this TCR beta chain. The V segment lost 6 bases and the J segment 5 bases; nucleotides outside the gene matches: 11. The length of the CDR3 is 18 residues. TCR beta CDR3 regions were amplified from RNA. The HTBI primer set was used in a first-round RT-PCR of the TCR CDR3. TCRdb independently ran MiXCR on the multiplex PCR reads; one entry per CDR3 protein. The sample has about 420,000 distinct CDR3 sequences; about 13% are singletons. The sample is drawn from a study of T cells in Graves' hyperthyroidism and ophthalmopathy. This chain joins TRBV12-3 or TRBV12-4 and TRBJ2-1; 15 nucleotides align to TRBD2. Source material: blood. The receptor was isolated from a woman under 30 with Graves' hyperthyroidism. CDR3 residues: CASSSGGGTSGRHNEQFF. In DNA, the CDR3 is TGTGCCAGCAGCTCGGGGGGGGGGACTAGCGGGAGGCACAATGAGCAGTTCTTC.